This T cell receptor beta chain was sequenced for a study of T cell responses to AZD1222 COVID-19 vaccine (dated by TCRdb to the early 2020s). For the study in its entirety: AZD1222 recipients with second doses at about 4 weeks or about 12 weeks were pooled, because spike-specific TCR depth and breadth did not differ between schedules. A total of 230 or so trial participants underwent TCR sequencing, of whom 200 to 220 received two doses of AZD1222 and about 25 received two doses of the MenACWY control vaccine. Enrollment into the trials was organized by age into subgroups of 18-55, 56-69 and 70-plus years, and those subgroups contained approximately 150, 30 and 60 TCR-sequenced participants, respectively. What the authors observed across the whole study: Participants were mostly white British and included more females than males, and it was suggested by the authors that clonal diversity may have been underestimated. In the small 56-69-year group, the increase in depth fell short of significance, most likely because of low power. Reportedly, almost half of the unique spike-specific TCRs recognized epitopes lying outside the regions that are mutated in the B.1.351 and B.1.1.7 variants. After two AZD1222 doses, spike-specific TCR breadth and depth were significantly higher than at day 0 and than in MenACWY recipients. The vaccine-associated CD4 TCRs covered the entire spike protein, and the dominant responses fell in regions 160-218 and 743-854. Because no samples from the day 14 peak response were available, repertoires could be characterized only after the peak T cell response. Conclusions about previously exposed vaccinees were limited because only 5 or 6 AZD1222 recipients were SARS-CoV-2 seropositive at baseline.

V loses 6 bases at its end and J loses 1 base; junction bases beyond the gene matches: 6. The cysteine opens and the phenylalanine closes a CDR3 of 15 amino acids. The sequence is cut down to CDR3 DNA, 45 bases in frame from base 1. The CDR1 and CDR2 encoded by the germline V gene (reference sequence) are MNHNY and SVGAGI. A remark on this clone: Its specific antigen is unknown. Base qualities were left out, and no much larger clone turns up one base away.

The CDR3 regions of human TCRbeta chains were subjected to immunosequencing. The source study handled its data this way. TCRs in the repertoires were matched against a reference library of SARS-CoV-2-specific TCRs that had been generated with the MIRA antigen-specificity platform. Breadth meant the fraction of unique TCRs that were SARS-CoV-2-associated, whereas depth meant the fraction of total T cells that were SARS-CoV-2-associated. Using the MIRA data, each spike-specific TCR was assigned both to the spike region to which the TCR was reactive and to a CD4 or CD8 class. Log10-transformed breadth and depth values were compared by one-way ANOVA with Sidak's multiple comparisons tests. Sourced from immuneACCESS, this table was stored by TCRdb with only in-frame sequences that have V and J called. A share of the clones is absent; for the studies checked, an unresolved V gene accounts for under half, and the remainder has no known explanation. That table supplies the V and J calls and clone size; D and trimming were determined from the DNA. This sample is represented by about 130,000 clones; approximately 90% of them were singletons. The ten largest clones take up approximately 2% of the sample.

The time point label, read with the paper, signifies: baseline before first vaccination. Vaccinee samples were obtained from the UK trials COV001 and COV002, which included a single-blind randomized controlled phase 2/3 trial of AZD1222 (ChAdOx1 nCoV-19) in healthy adults. For TCRbeta chain sequencing, PBMC samples were collected from trial participants at day 0 and at day 28 after the second dose. This receptor was identified in an adult in good health. Sample: peripheral blood, taken on day 0 of AZD1222 vaccination. Recombination linked TRBV6-6 to TRBJ2-5, and 9 bases in between align with TRBD1. This receptor has the CDR3 CASSLRDRVQETQYF. The DNA sequence reads TGTGCCAGCAGCCTCCGGGACAGGGTCCAAGAGACCCAGTACTTC.